The 5 T cell receptor beta chains given below trace back to one sample, sequenced in a study of blood T cells in healthy people across ages. Sample-barcoded 5' priming and a J-beta primer mix drove a second PCR of 7 to 11 cycles. A single record per CDR3 protein comes from TCRdb applying MiXCR to the 5' RACE reads. The top ten hold around 2.1% of the sample, which has about 1.8 million distinct CDR3 sequences, roughly 49% seen once. Input material: blood. These receptors originate from a woman aged 35 to 49 in good health.

The rearrangement joins TRBV7-8 to TRBJ2-1; D uncertain. The J call may be wrong; the DNA end is better matched by TRBJ2-7. The CDR3 loop spans 17 amino acids. Germline CDR1 reads SGHVS; CDR2 reads FQNEAQ. The CDR3 reads CASSLASGRPSYNEQYF. The DNA for the CDR3 is TGTGCCAGCAGCTTAGCTTCAGGCAGACCCTCCTACAATGAGCAGTACTTC.

The chain has TRBV28 and TRBJ2-1, with D maybe TRBD2 (6 bases). The J call could be wrong; TRBJ2-7 is a better fit for the DNA end. CDR1 and CDR2 (germline): MDHEN, SYDVKM. This CDR3 is built from 16 residues. Written as DNA, the CDR3 is TGTGCCAGCAGGGCCCGGGCGGGAAGCTCCTACAATGAGCAGTACTTC. Its protein product is CASRARAGSSYNEQYF.

The chain has TRBV20-1 and TRBJ2-3; D may be TRBD2 (6 bases). Looked up from germline, CDR1 is DFQATT and CDR2 is SNEGSKA (reference sequence). V lost 5 bases to trimming and J lost 5 bases, with 23 bases between them. This CDR3 has 16 residues. CDR3 residues: CSAPPPTRSGGDTQYF. CDR3 nucleotides: TGCAGTGCTCCACCTCCGACTAGATCCGGGGGAGATACGCAGTATTTT.

The V call is TRBV5-6, the J call TRBJ2-5; 7 bases are shared with TRBD1. The J call is uncertain, as TRBJ2-7 better fits the DNA end. CDR3 length equals 15 residues. Germline assignment: CDR1 SGHDT and CDR2 YYEEEE. CDR3 sequence reads: CASSSRGQHSYEQYF. The CDR3 region has the DNA TGTGCCAGCAGCTCAAGGGGACAGCACTCCTACGAGCAGTACTTC.

A few counts support this clonotype. CDR3 protein: CSTSGGSNTEAFF. The CDR3 nucleotides are TGCAGCACTTCAGGGGGCTCGAACACTGAAGCTTTCTTT. This chain uses TRBV29-1 with TRBJ1-1, with TRBD1 matching 8 bases. CDR1 and CDR2 (germline): SQVTM, ANQGSEA. Trimming cost V 8 bases and J 1 base; bases outside gene matches: 6. The CDR3 loop spans 13 amino acids.